This is a list of T cell receptor beta chains from one sample in a study of cytomegalovirus exposure and HLA in healthy donors. This table comes from immunoSEQ multiplex PCR, and its TCRdb copy is limited to in-frame clones, with some not included. The table lists approximately 140,000 clones, just over 70% of them singletons. The sequenced material came from PBMCs. Source of these receptors: a woman in her sixties or seventies in good health and CMV-seropositive. The CDR3 runs from the conserved cysteine through the conserved F or W. D genes are given only for firm matches. Expanded clones get a size class; other rows say once, few or many, or leave the size out.

D gene,J gene,V gene,clone size,CDR3 protein,CDR3 DNA
.,TRBJ1-2,TRBV19,few,CASSPSVFGYTF,TGTGCCAGTAGTCCTTCGGTGTTTGGCTACACCTTC
TRBD1,TRBJ2-1,TRBV11-3,.,CASSLDTGGYSEQFF,TGTGCCAGCAGCTTAGATACAGGGGGCTACAGTGAGCAGTTCTTC
.,TRBJ2-2,TRBV7-7,.,CASSLQEGDTGELFF,TGTGCTAGCAGCTTACAGGAAGGGGACACCGGGGAGCTGTTTTTT
.,TRBJ2-2,TRBV7-6,.,CASSLDPYPGDNGELFF,TGTGCCAGCAGCTTAGATCCCTACCCGGGGGATAACGGGGAGCTGTTTTTT
.,TRBJ2-1,TRBV28,.,CASSPASGGDVKQFF,TGTGCCAGCAGTCCCGCCAGCGGCGGGGACGTAAAGCAGTTCTTC
TRBD1,TRBJ1-3,TRBV28,.,CASSFPGTGRNTIYF,TGTGCCAGCAGTTTCCCCGGGACAGGTCGAAACACCATATATTTT
TRBD1,TRBJ1-1,TRBV4-1,.,CASSQEGTGGNTEAFF,TGCGCCAGCAGCCAAGAAGGGACAGGGGGCAACACTGAAGCTTTCTTT
.,TRBJ1-1,TRBV9,.,CASRGDNEAFF,TGTGCCAGCAGGGGAGATAATGAAGCTTTCTTT
TRBD2,TRBJ2-1,TRBV10-1,few,CASSEDPREGEQFF,TGCGCCAGCAGTGAGGACCCCCGGGAGGGTGAGCAGTTCTTC
.,TRBJ1-4,TRBV6-5,.,CASRLQGEKLFF,TGTGCCAGCAGACTACAGGGTGAAAAACTGTTTTTT
.,TRBJ2-7,TRBV5-4,.,CASSSGSVEQYF,TGTGCCAGCAGCTCCGGGTCCGTTGAGCAGTACTTC
.,TRBJ1-3,TRBV7-6,few,CASSSQVSSGNTIYF,TGTGCCAGCAGCTCACAGGTCAGCTCTGGAAACACCATATATTTT
.,TRBJ1-1,TRBV29-1,.,CSADKGGGDTEAFF,TGCAGCGCCGACAAAGGTGGGGGGGACACTGAAGCTTTCTTT
TRBD1,TRBJ1-3,TRBV5-1,.,CASSSPPGTETRNTIYF,TGCGCCAGCAGCTCGCCCCCGGGGACAGAGACGCGAAACACCATATATTTT
.,TRBJ1-2,TRBV2,few,CASSEALLFGGYTF,TGTGCCAGCAGTGAAGCGCTACTATTCGGCGGCTACACCTTC
.,TRBJ2-7,TRBV5-1,.,CASSTAGQMTEQYF,TGCGCCAGCAGCACCGCGGGACAGATGACCGAGCAGTACTTC
TRBD1,TRBJ1-1,TRBV19,few,CASQPETGLNTEAFF,TGTGCCAGCCAGCCCGAGACAGGGTTGAACACTGAAGCTTTCTTT
.,TRBJ1-5,TRBV28,.,CASSLPAGYQPQHF,TGTGCCAGCAGTTTACCGGCAGGGTATCAGCCCCAGCATTTT
.,TRBJ2-7,TRBV7-3,.,CASSSSTQGPSSYEQYF,TGTGCCAGCAGCTCCTCAACCCAGGGGCCGAGCTCCTACGAGCAGTACTTC
.,TRBJ1-2,TRBV5-4,.,CASSLAGDYGYTF,TGTGCCAGCAGCTTGGCAGGGGACTATGGCTACACCTTC
.,TRBJ2-3,TRBV6-1,.,CASSASSETQYF,TGTGCCAGCAGTGCATCTAGCGAAACGCAGTATTTT
.,TRBJ2-2,TRBV11-3,.,CASSLTIGDSKSNTGELFF,TGTGCCAGCAGCTTAACAATTGGGGACTCAAAATCGAACACCGGGGAGCTGTTTTTT
TRBD1,TRBJ1-2,TRBV5-5,.,CASSSPTGVYGYTF,TGTGCCAGCAGCTCACCGACAGGGGTCTATGGCTACACCTTC
.,TRBJ2-7,TRBV4-1,.,CASSHNSWGFEAYEQYF,TGCGCCAGCAGCCACAACTCCTGGGGCTTTGAGGCCTACGAGCAGTACTTC
.,TRBJ2-7,TRBV15,.,CATSKARGDYEQYF,TGTGCCACCAGCAAGGCCCGAGGTGACTACGAGCAGTACTTC
.,TRBJ1-4,TRBV11-2,few,CASSFGSSSSGEKLFF,TGTGCCAGCAGCTTCGGATCGTCCTCCTCGGGTGAAAAACTGTTTTTT
TRBD1,TRBJ1-6,TRBV5-6,.,CASSMGQGTYNSPLHF,TGTGCCAGCAGCATGGGACAGGGGACCTATAATTCACCCCTCCACTTT
.,TRBJ1-1,TRBV2,.,CASSGDTNTEAFF,TGTGCCAGCAGTGGGGACACGAACACTGAAGCTTTCTTT
.,TRBJ2-3,TRBV19,.,CASSIEGGGTDTQYF,TGTGCCAGTAGTATAGAAGGCGGGGGCACAGATACGCAGTATTTT
TRBD1,TRBJ1-1,TRBV7-3,.,CASSFPGGGRGEAFF,TGTGCCAGCAGCTTCCCAGGGGGCGGACGAGGTGAAGCTTTCTTT
TRBD1,TRBJ2-7,TRBV4-1,once,CASSQVGQGAAEQYF,TGCGCCAGCAGCCAAGTTGGCCAGGGGGCGGCCGAGCAGTACTTC
TRBD1,TRBJ2-7,TRBV5-1,once,CASSWEQGADFHEQYF,TGCGCCAGCAGCTGGGAACAGGGGGCGGATTTCCACGAGCAGTACTTC
.,TRBJ2-7,TRBV6-6,.,CASSPPGEFSRRRQYF,TGTGCCAGCAGCCCTCCCGGGGAGTTCAGCAGGAGGAGGCAGTACTTC
TRBD2,TRBJ2-1,TRBV15,.,CATSRAGGRGNEQFF,TGTGCCACCAGCAGAGCGGGGGGGAGAGGCAATGAGCAGTTCTTC
TRBD2,TRBJ2-7,TRBV5-4,.,CASSYRSGGVYEQYF,TGTGCCAGCAGCTATAGAAGCGGGGGGGTCTACGAGCAGTACTTC
.,TRBJ1-1,TRBV4-1,.,CASSQAGRGRQAFF,TGCGCCAGCAGCCAAGCCGGGAGGGGCCGACAGGCTTTCTTT
.,TRBJ1-5,TRBV7-9,once,CASSRGNQPQHF,TGTGCCAGCAGCCGCGGCAATCAGCCCCAGCATTTT
TRBD1,TRBJ1-1,TRBV5-1,.,CASSLGGTETTEAFF,TGCGCCAGCAGCTTGGGTGGGACAGAGACCACTGAAGCTTTCTTT
.,TRBJ1-1,TRBV5-1,.,CASSLVARGNTEAFF,TGCGCCAGCAGCTTGGTGGCCCGGGGGAACACTGAAGCTTTCTTT
.,TRBJ2-3,TRBV6-4,few,CASSKRGMPSTDTQYF,TGTGCCAGCAGCAAAAGGGGGATGCCAAGCACAGATACGCAGTATTTT
.,TRBJ1-1,TRBV7-9,few,CASSLGGAEAFF,TGTGCCAGCAGCTTAGGAGGCGCTGAAGCTTTCTTT
TRBD1,TRBJ1-2,TRBV6-5,.,CASIQPGQSYGYTF,TGTGCCAGCATTCAACCGGGACAGTCGTATGGCTACACCTTC
TRBD1,TRBJ1-1,TRBV7-3,.,CASSGDSWNTEAFF,TGTGCCAGCAGCGGGGACAGCTGGAACACTGAAGCTTTCTTT
.,TRBJ2-2,TRBV28,.,CASKEAQENTGELFF,TGTGCCAGCAAAGAGGCACAGGAGAACACCGGGGAGCTGTTTTTT
TRBD1,TRBJ1-6,TRBV27,.,CASRGQGGVHSPLHF,TGTGCCAGCAGGGGACAGGGAGGGGTTCATTCACCCCTCCACTTT
TRBD1,TRBJ1-2,TRBV11-2,.,CASSFDRGGYTF,TGTGCCAGCAGCTTTGACAGGGGCGGCTACACCTTC
.,TRBJ1-2,TRBV21-1,.,CASSRQGAKDGYTF,TGTGCCAGCAGCAGACAGGGGGCAAAGGATGGCTACACCTTC
TRBD1,TRBJ1-4,TRBV5-5,.,CASSLEGTGIGEKLFF,TGTGCCAGCAGCTTGGAGGGGACAGGGATAGGGGAAAAACTGTTTTTT
TRBD1,TRBJ1-1,TRBV11-3,.,CASSLGGGSSTEAFF,TGTGCCAGCAGCTTAGGAGGGGGCTCCAGCACTGAAGCTTTCTTT
.,TRBJ2-1,TRBV4-2,.,CASSQEWRQGYNEQFF,TGTGCCAGCAGCCAAGAGTGGCGGCAGGGCTACAATGAGCAGTTCTTC
.,TRBJ2-1,TRBV6-4,.,CASSDNGGYNEQFF,TGTGCCAGCAGTGACAACGGGGGCTACAATGAGCAGTTCTTC
.,TRBJ1-6,TRBV19,.,CASSIVETGALHF,TGTGCCAGTAGTATAGTGGAGACAGGAGCCCTCCACTTT
.,TRBJ2-3,TRBV18,.,CASQGSRADTQYF,TGTGCCAGCCAGGGGTCCCGGGCAGATACGCAGTATTTT
.,TRBJ1-5,TRBV6-5,.,CASSLDGVGDQPQHF,TGTGCCAGCAGCCTGGACGGGGTCGGAGATCAGCCCCAGCATTTT
.,TRBJ1-1,TRBV29-1,.,CSVQYSLIVEAFF,TGCAGCGTTCAGTACAGCCTGATAGTTGAAGCTTTCTTT
TRBD1,TRBJ1-1,TRBV5-1,.,CASSLDLGQGPEAFF,TGCGCCAGCAGCTTGGATCTTGGACAGGGGCCTGAAGCTTTCTTT
.,TRBJ1-6,TRBV29-1,.,CSVGREANSPLHF,TGCAGCGTCGGCAGGGAGGCGAATTCACCCCTCCACTTT
.,TRBJ2-7,TRBV2,.,CASSTVPWTVTYEQYF,TGTGCCAGCAGTACCGTTCCCTGGACAGTAACCTACGAGCAGTACTTC
.,TRBJ1-4,TRBV29-1,.,CSVQGMVTNEKLFF,TGCAGCGTTCAGGGAATGGTAACTAATGAAAAACTGTTTTTT